One and the same sample provided the 22 T cell receptor beta chains below, sequenced in a study of blood T cell repertoires in COVID-19. This table comes from immunoSEQ multiplex PCR, and its TCRdb copy is limited to in-frame clones, with some not included. The profile shows hundreds of thousands of clones, approximately 90% of them singletons. The sample comprised peripheral blood. The receptors stem from a woman aged 18-30 years with acute or convalescent COVID-19.

The rearrangement links TRBV20-1 to TRBJ2-1; D is possibly TRBD2 (7 bases). This CDR3 contains 11 residues. Per the germline V gene, CDR1 is DFQATT and CDR2 is SNEGSKA (reference sequence). V lost 5 bases and J 12 bases, leaving 14 bases between the germline ends. CDR3 amino acids: CSAGGAEGQFF. In DNA form, the CDR3 reads TGCAGTGCTGGGGGGGCAGAGGGGCAGTTCTTC.

This clone is a singleton in its sample. The rearrangement links TRBV12-3 or TRBV12-4 to TRBJ1-1, with D possibly matching TRBD1 (5 bases). The CDR3 runs to 13 residues. V lost 4 bases to trimming and J lost 4 bases, with 10 bases between them. The CDR3 region has the DNA TGTGCCAGCAGTTCCAGGGTAGGCACTGAAGCTTTCTTT. It is translated as CASSSRVGTEAFF.

This clone turned up a few times. The rearrangement links TRBV2 to TRBJ1-6; perhaps TRBD1 as D (5 bases). Trimming cost V 6 bases and J 6 bases, with 12 bases left between them. Germline V gives CDR1 SNHLY, CDR2 FYNNEI. The CDR3 spans 14 residues. The CDR3 nucleotides are TGTGCCAGCAGGGAGGGGTCATCTAATTCACCCCTCCACTTT. It yields the protein CASREGSSNSPLHF.

The V gene is TRBV28, the J gene TRBJ1-6, with a tentative D call TRBD1 (6 bases). Trimming took 5 bases from V and 10 from J, leaving 18 bases between them. Germline lookup yields CDR1 MDHEN and CDR2 SYDVKM. The length of the CDR3 is 15 residues. The CDR3 spells CASSTSGVGNSPLHF. The CDR3 region has the DNA TGTGCCAGCAGTACCTCAGGGGTTGGGAACTCACCCCTCCACTTT.

The chain links TRBV6-4 to TRBJ1-2; perhaps TRBD1 as D (5 bases). Deletions cut 3 bases from V and 4 bases from J, with 18 bases between. The length of the CDR3 is 16 residues. CDR1 is MRHNA and CDR2 is SNTAGT in the germline V gene. CDR3 loop: CASSETYRSIFYGYTF. DNA for the CDR3: TGTGCCAGCAGTGAAACGTACAGGAGCATATTCTATGGCTACACCTTC.

This clone was detected once. CDR3 coding DNA: TGTGCCAGCAGCTTATTGGGCATCTGGGAGGCCAAAAACATTCAGTACTTC. Residues: CASSLLGIWEAKNIQYF. V gene TRBV11-2 combines with J gene TRBJ2-4; D might be TRBD2 (5 bases). This CDR3 contains 17 residues. V gave up 2 bases and J gave up 1 base, with 15 bases separating them. CDR1 is SGHAT, CDR2 FQNNGV, per germline.

The CDR3 protein is CASRRDRGNQPQHF. The DNA for the CDR3 is TGTGCCAGCAGGAGGGACAGGGGTAATCAGCCCCAGCATTTT. The chain recombines TRBV2 with TRBJ1-5; TRBD1 matches 10 bases. Germline V gene data show CDR1 as SNHLY and CDR2 as FYNNEI. V lost 6 bases and J lost 4; bases outside the gene matches: 3. The CDR3 contains 14 residues.

J is TRBJ1-3 and V is TRBV28; TRBD1 matches 7 bases. The CDR3 covers 17 residues. Germline V gene lookup returns CDR1 MDHEN and CDR2 SYDVKM. V trimming: 6 bases; J trimming: 0 bases; junction bases outside the gene matches: 11. The CDR3 protein is CASRPRQGAPSGNTIYF. DNA for the CDR3: TGTGCCAGCAGACCTAGACAGGGAGCACCCTCTGGAAACACCATATATTTT.

This chain connects TRBV7-9 to TRBJ2-5; D is uncertain. V was cut by 1 base and J by 1 base, with 10 bases left in between. This CDR3 is built from 15 residues. The germline CDR1 and CDR2 sequences are SEHNR and FQNEAQ (reference sequence). CDR3 amino acids: CASSLEARLQETQYF. The CDR3 DNA follows: TGTGCCAGCAGCTTAGAGGCCAGACTCCAAGAGACCCAGTACTTC.

This chain links TRBV7-9 with TRBJ2-2; 7 bases agree with TRBD2. The ends lost 5 bases at V and 4 bases at J; junction bases unmatched: 10. Germline CDR1 SEHNR, CDR2 FQNEAQ (reference sequence). CDR3 length: 16 residues. The CDR3 DNA reads as TGTGCCAGCAGCCCGACCTCCGGGGGGACCACCGGGGAGCTGTTTTTT. Protein sequence: CASSPTSGGTTGELFF.

The genes are TRBV9 and TRBJ1-1, with TRBD1 identical over 8 bases. CDR3 length: 14 amino acids. The germline V gene has CDR1 SGDLS and CDR2 YYNGEE. Unmatched junction bases numbered 7, after V lost 4 bases and J lost 5 bases. CDR3 bases: TGTGCCAGCAGCCCAAGGGACAGGAAAACTGAAGCTTTCTTT. Its translation is CASSPRDRKTEAFF. Full variable domain (remainder filled in from reference TRBV9 and TRBJ1-1): DSGVTQTPKHLITATGQRVTLRCSPRSGDLSVYWYQQSLDQGLQFLIQYYNGEERAKGNILERFSAQQFPDLHSELNLSSLELGDSALYFCASSPRDRKTEAFFGQGTRLTVV.

The V call is TRBV5-1, the J call TRBJ2-7; D might be TRBD2 (6 bases). With 6 bases removed from V and 2 bases from J, the gap between germline ends came to 18 bases. This CDR3 is 15 amino acids long. Germline CDR1 and CDR2: SGHRS and YFSETQ. The CDR3 bases are TGCGCCAGCACCCGCGGGGTCTACGGAGCCTACGAGCAGTACTTC. It yields the protein CASTRGVYGAYEQYF.

The gene calls are TRBV7-9 and TRBJ1-4; 7 nucleotides match TRBD1. Germline trimming cut 5 bases from V and 8 bases from J; bases unmatched to any gene: 8. CDR1 and CDR2 (germline): SEHNR, FQNEAQ (reference sequence). This CDR3 is 14 amino acids long. CDR3 sequence reads: CASSPGQFGEKLFF. The DNA for the CDR3 is TGTGCCAGCAGCCCGGGACAGTTTGGCGAAAAACTGTTTTTT.

V gene TRBV11-2 combines with J gene TRBJ2-5; 8 bases match TRBD2. The CDR3 runs to 14 residues. Per the germline V gene, CDR1 is SGHAT and CDR2 is FQNNGV. Unmatched junction bases numbered 2, after V lost 5 bases and J lost 0 bases. In nucleotides, the CDR3 is TGTGCCAGCAGCCCGGGACTAGACCAAGAGACCCAGTACTTC. It specifies CASSPGLDQETQYF.

V and J are TRBV6-5 and TRBJ1-2, with 7 bases lining up with TRBD1. Germline V gene data show CDR1 as MNHEY and CDR2 as SVGAGI. The trim removed 0 bases at V and 4 bases at J, leaving 5 bases unmatched. This CDR3 region has 15 residues. CDR3 sequence reads: CASSYSNQGGYGYTF. The CDR3 nucleotides are TGTGCCAGCAGTTACTCGAACCAGGGGGGCTATGGCTACACCTTC.

The CDR3 DNA reads as TGTGCCAGCAGTTTATCGGGGGCGCGGGCTGAAGCTTTCTTT. This codes for CASSLSGARAEAFF. The chain uses TRBV27 and TRBJ1-1, with D possibly being TRBD1 (6 bases). This CDR3 comprises 14 residues. Germline lookup yields CDR1 MNHEY and CDR2 SMNVEV (reference sequence). V gave up 0 bases and J gave up 6 bases, with 11 bases separating them.

This clone was seen only once. The chain recombines TRBV4-3 with TRBJ1-1; 8 bases are shared with TRBD1. The CDR3 is made up of 14 amino acids. Germline lookup yields CDR1 LGHNA and CDR2 YSLEER. V trimming: 1 base; J trimming: 3 bases; junction bases outside the gene matches: 1. The CDR3 loop reads CASSQVQGDTEAFF. The CDR3 DNA follows: TGCGCCAGCAGCCAAGTACAGGGGGACACTGAAGCTTTCTTT.

V gene TRBV2 combines with J gene TRBJ2-2; 12 nucleotides line up with TRBD2. Germline V gives CDR1 SNHLY, CDR2 FYNNEI. The trim removed 4 bases at V and 3 bases at J, leaving 6 bases unmatched. This CDR3 region has 17 residues. CDR3: CASSVPSGGADTGELFF. The CDR3 region has the DNA TGTGCCAGCAGTGTGCCTAGCGGGGGGGCGGACACCGGGGAGCTGTTTTTT.

The chain combines TRBV4-1 with TRBJ2-2, with 13 bases fitting TRBD2. Trimming removed 6 bases from V and 6 bases from J; junction bases left unmatched: 16. Germline CDR1 and CDR2: MGHRA and YSYEKL. The CDR3 length is 19 residues. Here the CDR3 DNA reads TGCGCCAGCAGTTTCAAACCCCGGACTAGCGGGGGCCCCCCCGGGGAGCTGTTTTTT. This sequence encodes CASSFKPRTSGGPPGELFF.

This clone came up once. The chain joins TRBV12-5 to TRBJ1-1; D call uncertain. The V end lost 7 bases, the J end lost 4 bases, and 13 bases lay between the germline ends. This CDR3 has 13 residues. The germline gives CDR1 LGHNT, CDR2 FRNRAP. The CDR3 loop reads CASAYGGLTEAFF. DNA of the CDR3: TGTGCTAGTGCCTATGGAGGGCTCACTGAAGCTTTCTTT.

The chain joins TRBV10-2 to TRBJ1-2; the match to TRBD1 covers 10 bases. Trimming cost V 6 bases and J 2 bases; bases outside gene matches: 3. The V gene's germline CDR1 is WSHSY and CDR2 SAAADI. The CDR3 totals 14 residues. The CDR3: CASRGGQGNYGYTF. DNA for the CDR3: TGCGCCAGCAGGGGGGGACAGGGGAACTATGGCTACACCTTC.

The J gene is TRBJ1-3, the V gene TRBV29-1, with D possibly matching TRBD1 (5 bases). Trimming took off 4 bases at V and 0 bases at J, with 16 bases between the two ends. CDR3 length equals 16 residues. The germline CDR1 and CDR2 sequences are SQVTM and ANQGSEA. CDR3 loop: CSVARGGHNSGNTIYF. The CDR3 nucleotides read TGCAGCGTTGCTAGGGGTGGACATAACTCTGGAAACACCATATATTTT.